This T cell receptor beta chain derives from a study of blood T cells in healthy people across ages (dated by TCRdb to the mid-2010s). About the full investigation: In model experiments, template switching captured about one uniquely barcoded TCR beta cDNA molecule for every two T cells. Using deep sequencing normalized with unique cDNA molecular identifiers, the study measured how TCR beta repertoire diversity changes with age. Donors were grouped into four age groups: young (average approximately 16 years), middle-aged (39), aged (about 59) and long-lived (just over 80). For two donors (one aged 18 to 30 and one aged 80 or older), the study analyzed two additional independent replicas of 1 million unique cDNA reads from the same blood draw. Findings and caveats that apply to the study as a whole: As age increased, observed TCR beta diversity per million T cells dropped in a roughly linear way, and a significant reduction was already evident by age 40. Total diversity estimates from one million sequenced T cells were considered lower bounds and underestimates. Observed TCR beta diversity correlated strongly with the percentage of naive T cells measured by flow cytometry. Compared with the aged group, the long-lived group had more naive CD4+ T cells, fewer expanded clones and increased TCR diversity, a pattern suggesting age selection. Because donor CMV infection status was unknown, age-related changes in expanded clonotypes were potentially confounded. Conclusive comparison of naive and antigen-experienced compartments was prevented by the profiling of bulk unsorted PBMCs.

This clonotype was detected only a few times. Its antigen is currently not known. No base quality values were provided; no much bigger clone lies one nucleotide off. The roughly 38 donors, aged roughly 6 to 100 years, were systemically healthy Caucasian individuals from Russia. Each donor gave about 10 milliliters of peripheral blood, drawn into EDTA-treated Vacutainer tubes. Ficoll-Paque density-gradient centrifugation was used to isolate PBMCs, with at least 6.5 million obtained per sample. Total RNA was extracted from PBMCs with Trizol reagent, with at least 5.5 micrograms obtained per sample. For every donor, an aliquot of PBMCs went through flow cytometry to measure the percentages of naive CD45RAhigh/CD27high T cells. From the cysteine through the phenylalanine, the CDR3 covers 16 amino acids. Solely the CDR3 DNA is kept, with 48 bases framed from the first base. Trimming at the junction amounts to 6 bases on V and 2 bases on J, and the germline ends lie 18 bases apart. The germline V gene (reference sequence) specifies MNHNY as CDR1 and SVGAGI as CDR2.

The library was produced with 5' RACE. Sequencing relied on an Illumina HiSeq 2500. The second PCR ran for about 7 to 11 cycles and used a J-beta primer mix along with a sample-barcoded 5' primer. Each TCR beta cDNA molecule received a unique molecular identifier from a template-switch 5' adaptor carrying 12 random nucleotides. Each sample yielded at least 2.5 million CDR3-containing paired-end reads. First-strand cDNA synthesis was performed from all RNA using the Mint cDNA synthesis kit, with priming by a TRBC-specific oligonucleotide. Following uracil-DNA glycosylase treatment, a first 18-cycle PCR with universal primers M1SS and BC2_uni_R was performed on all cDNA. Under the source paper's analysis protocol: For normalization, 1 million high-quality reads were randomly selected from each sample, with every read carrying a distinct molecular identifier. Reads with shared molecular identifiers were discarded instead of being binned into consensus sequences. MiTCR, run with a Q25 quality threshold and the strictest error-elimination algorithm, handled CDR3 identification, clonotype clustering and error correction. Lower-bound total TCR beta diversity was estimated with a nonparametric unseen species model using Euler transformation. TCRdb handled the public reads itself, with Q25 trimming in fastp and clone calling in MiXCR, and kept productive beta chains. Every distinct CDR3 protein forms one entry, paired with its most common genes and DNA. These V and J calls are TCRdb output, not the study's own analysis. A total of 800,000 to 950,000 distinct CDR3 sequences appear in this sample, 29% of them only once. The ten largest clonotypes hold 10% of the sample.

These same records also appear under a second study, on T cells of mothers and their children. The second study also describes: Donors were nine systemically healthy Caucasian individuals: three mothers and their six children. cDNA synthesis used all of the extracted RNA, with approximately 1.4 ug of RNA in each 15 ul reaction. In the second PCR, the M1S primer added sample barcodes and 2-4 random nucleotides. Each mother yielded over 8.5 million TCR beta CDR3 reads and each child some 3 million reads. Thymic selection shapes the output of TCR recombination in a similar way in related and unrelated pairs, and inherited differences have a minor effect. Normalized repertoire overlap was always found to be slightly, but never significantly, higher in related mother-child pairs than in unrelated mother-child pairs. Persistent microchimeric T cell clones were not detected, at a sensitivity of 85 to 100 clones per million clonotypes. In the study, deep NGS was used to compare the TCR beta repertoires of mothers and children, and features distinguishing related mother-child pairs from unrelated individuals were sought. On average, the children were roughly 11 +/- 4 years old, while the mothers were 40 +/- 4 years old. After adapter ligation with NEBNext reagents, the libraries were sequenced on Illumina HiSeq 2000 with 100+100 nt paired-end reads. To prevent cross-contamination, the mother and child libraries were prepared a month apart and were sequenced in separate runs. For each donor, somewhere between about 450,000 and 2,100,000 distinct TCR beta clonotypes were identified. Naive TCR beta clonotypes were estimated from low-frequency clonotypes matched to each donor's FACS-determined naive share, without sorting.

The rearranged segments are TRBV6-6 and TRBJ2-3, with the D gene possibly TRBD1 or TRBD2, each one fitting 6 bases. This clonotype was obtained from a woman aged 40 to 49 in good health. The sample was blood. At the DNA level, the sequence is TGTGCCAGCAGGGCCGAGGGGGGCGGTAACACAGATACGCAGTATTTT. It translates to CASRAEGGGNTDTQYF.